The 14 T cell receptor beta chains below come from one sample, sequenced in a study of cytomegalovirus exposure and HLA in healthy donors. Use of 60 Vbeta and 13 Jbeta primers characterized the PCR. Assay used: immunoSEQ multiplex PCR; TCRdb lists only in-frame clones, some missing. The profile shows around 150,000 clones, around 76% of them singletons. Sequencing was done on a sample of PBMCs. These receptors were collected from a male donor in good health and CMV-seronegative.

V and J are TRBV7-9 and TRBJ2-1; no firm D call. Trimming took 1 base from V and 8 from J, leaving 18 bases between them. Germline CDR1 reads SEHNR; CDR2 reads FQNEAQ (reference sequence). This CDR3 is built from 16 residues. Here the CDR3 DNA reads TGTGCCAGCAGCTTAGTCGTTTCAGGCCGAAGGCATGAGCAGTTCTTC. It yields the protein CASSLVVSGRRHEQFF.

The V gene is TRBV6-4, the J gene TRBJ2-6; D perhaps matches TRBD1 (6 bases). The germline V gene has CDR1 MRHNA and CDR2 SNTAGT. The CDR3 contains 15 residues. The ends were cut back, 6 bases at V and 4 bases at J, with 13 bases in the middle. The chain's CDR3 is CASSPARGGANVLTF. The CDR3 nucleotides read TGTGCCAGCAGCCCGGCCAGGGGAGGGGCCAACGTCCTGACTTTC.

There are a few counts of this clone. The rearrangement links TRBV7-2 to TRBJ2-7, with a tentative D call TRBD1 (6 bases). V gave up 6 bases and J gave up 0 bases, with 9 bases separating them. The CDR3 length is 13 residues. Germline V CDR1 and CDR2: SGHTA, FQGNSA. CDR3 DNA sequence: TGTGCCAGCAGAGCAGGGGTCTCCTACGAGCAGTACTTC. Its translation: CASRAGVSYEQYF.

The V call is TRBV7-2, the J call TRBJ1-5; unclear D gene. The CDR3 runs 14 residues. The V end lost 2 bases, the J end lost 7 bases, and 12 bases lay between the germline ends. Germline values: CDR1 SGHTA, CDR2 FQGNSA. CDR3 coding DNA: TGTGCCAGCAGCTTATCGGGTGGAGGCCAGCCCCAGCATTTT. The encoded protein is CASSLSGGGQPQHF.

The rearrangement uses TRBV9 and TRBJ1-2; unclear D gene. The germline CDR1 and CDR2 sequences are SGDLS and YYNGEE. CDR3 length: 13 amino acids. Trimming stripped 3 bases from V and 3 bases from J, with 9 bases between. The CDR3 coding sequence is TGTGCCAGCAGCGAAGGAGGATACTATGGCTACACCTTC. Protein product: CASSEGGYYGYTF.

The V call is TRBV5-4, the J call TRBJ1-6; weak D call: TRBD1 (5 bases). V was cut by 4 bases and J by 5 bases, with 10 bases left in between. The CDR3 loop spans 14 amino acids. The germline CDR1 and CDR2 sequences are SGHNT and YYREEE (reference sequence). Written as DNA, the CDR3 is TGTGCCAGCAGCCAAGACAGAAATAATTCACCCCTCCACTTT. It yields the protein CASSQDRNNSPLHF.

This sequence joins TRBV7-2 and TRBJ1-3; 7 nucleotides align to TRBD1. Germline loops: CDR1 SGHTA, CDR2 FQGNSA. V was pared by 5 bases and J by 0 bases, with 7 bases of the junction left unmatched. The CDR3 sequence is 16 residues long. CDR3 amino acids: CASSPGQAYSGNTIYF. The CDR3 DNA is TGTGCCAGCAGCCCCGGACAGGCCTACTCTGGAAACACCATATATTTT.

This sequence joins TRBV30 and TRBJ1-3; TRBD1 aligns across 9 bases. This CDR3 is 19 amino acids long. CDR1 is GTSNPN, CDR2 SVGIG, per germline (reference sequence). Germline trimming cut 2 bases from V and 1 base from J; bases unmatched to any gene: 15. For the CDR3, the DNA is TGTGCCTGGAGTCCGGGACAGGGAGTCTTCTCCCTTTCTGGAAACACCATATATTTT. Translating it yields CAWSPGQGVFSLSGNTIYF.

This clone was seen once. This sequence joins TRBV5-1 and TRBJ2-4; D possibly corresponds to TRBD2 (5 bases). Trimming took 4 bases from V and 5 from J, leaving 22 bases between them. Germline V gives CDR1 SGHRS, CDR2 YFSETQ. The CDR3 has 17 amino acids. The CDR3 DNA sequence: TGCGCCAGCAGCCCCAGCCTGATCGGGGAAACTGAAAACATTCAGTACTTC. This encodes CASSPSLIGETENIQYF.

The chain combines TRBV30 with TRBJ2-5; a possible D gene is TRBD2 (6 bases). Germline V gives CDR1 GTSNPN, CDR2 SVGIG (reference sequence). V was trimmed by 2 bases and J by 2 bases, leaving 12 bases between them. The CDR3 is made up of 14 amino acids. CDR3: CAWSSGGEQETQYF. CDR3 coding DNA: TGTGCCTGGAGTAGTGGAGGGGAGCAAGAGACCCAGTACTTC. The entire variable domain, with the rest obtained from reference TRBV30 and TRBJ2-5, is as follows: SQTIHQWPATLVQPVGSPLSLECTVEGTSNPNLYWYRQAAGRGLQLLFYSVGIGQISSEVPQNLSASRPQDRQFILSSKKLLLSDSGFYLCAWSSGGEQETQYFGPGTRLLVL.

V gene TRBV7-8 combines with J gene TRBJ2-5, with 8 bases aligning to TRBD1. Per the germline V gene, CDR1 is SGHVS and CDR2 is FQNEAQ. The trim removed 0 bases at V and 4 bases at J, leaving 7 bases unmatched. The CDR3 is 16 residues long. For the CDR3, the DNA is TGTGCCAGCAGCTTAGCAGACAGGGGTTTGACAGAGACCCAGTACTTC. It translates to CASSLADRGLTETQYF.

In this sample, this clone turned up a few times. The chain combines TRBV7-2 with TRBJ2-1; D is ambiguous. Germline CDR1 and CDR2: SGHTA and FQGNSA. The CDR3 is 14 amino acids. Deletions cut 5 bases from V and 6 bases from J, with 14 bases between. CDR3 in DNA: TGTGCCAGCAGCCCTCCGAGGCCCCTCAATGAGCAGTTCTTC. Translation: CASSPPRPLNEQFF.

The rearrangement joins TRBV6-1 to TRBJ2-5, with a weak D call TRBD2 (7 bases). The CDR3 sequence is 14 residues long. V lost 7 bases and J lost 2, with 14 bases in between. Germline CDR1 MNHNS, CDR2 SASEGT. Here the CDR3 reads CASTLAGAQETQYF. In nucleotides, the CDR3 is TGTGCCAGCACCCTGGCGGGGGCACAAGAGACCCAGTACTTC.

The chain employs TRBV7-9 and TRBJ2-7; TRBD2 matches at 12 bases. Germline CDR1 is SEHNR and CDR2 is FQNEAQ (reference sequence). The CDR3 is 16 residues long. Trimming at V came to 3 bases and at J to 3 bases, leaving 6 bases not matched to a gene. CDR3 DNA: TGTGCCAGCAGCTTTGCTCGGACTAGCGGGATCTACGAGCAGTACTTC. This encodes CASSFARTSGIYEQYF.